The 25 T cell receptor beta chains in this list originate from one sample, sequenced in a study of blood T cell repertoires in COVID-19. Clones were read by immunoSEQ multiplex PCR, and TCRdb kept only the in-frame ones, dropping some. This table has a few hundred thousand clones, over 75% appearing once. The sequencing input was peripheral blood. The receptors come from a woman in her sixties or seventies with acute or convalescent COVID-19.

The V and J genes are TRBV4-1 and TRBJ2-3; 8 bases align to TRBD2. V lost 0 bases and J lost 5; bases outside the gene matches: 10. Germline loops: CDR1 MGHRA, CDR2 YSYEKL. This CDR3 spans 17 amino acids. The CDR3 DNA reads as TGCGCCAGCAGCCAAGATCCGGGGGGGCGGGGAGGAGATACGCAGTATTTT. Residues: CASSQDPGGRGGDTQYF.

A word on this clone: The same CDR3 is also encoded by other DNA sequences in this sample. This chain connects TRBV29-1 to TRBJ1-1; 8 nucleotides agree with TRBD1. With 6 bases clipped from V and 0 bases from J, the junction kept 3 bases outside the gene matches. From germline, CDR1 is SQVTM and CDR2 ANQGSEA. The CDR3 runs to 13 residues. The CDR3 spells CSVGQGLNTEAFF. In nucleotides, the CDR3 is TGCAGCGTCGGACAGGGCTTGAACACTGAAGCTTTCTTT.

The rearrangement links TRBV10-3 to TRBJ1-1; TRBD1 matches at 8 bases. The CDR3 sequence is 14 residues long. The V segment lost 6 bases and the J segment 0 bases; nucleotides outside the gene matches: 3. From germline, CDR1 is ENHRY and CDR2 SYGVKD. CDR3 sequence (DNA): TGTGCCATCAGGGACAGGGCTCTGAACACTGAAGCTTTCTTT. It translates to CAIRDRALNTEAFF.

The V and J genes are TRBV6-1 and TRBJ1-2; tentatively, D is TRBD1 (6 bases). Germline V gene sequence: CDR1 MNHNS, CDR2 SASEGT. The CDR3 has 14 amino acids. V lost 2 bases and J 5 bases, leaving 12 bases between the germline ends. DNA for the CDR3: TGTGCCAGCAGTGAACAGGGACATACGTATGGCTACACCTTC. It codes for CASSEQGHTYGYTF.

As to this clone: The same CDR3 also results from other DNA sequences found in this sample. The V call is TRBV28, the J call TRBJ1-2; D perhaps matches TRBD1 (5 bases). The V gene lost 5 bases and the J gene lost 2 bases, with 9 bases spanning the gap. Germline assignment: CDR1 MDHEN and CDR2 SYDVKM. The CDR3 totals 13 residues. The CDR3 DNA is TGTGCCAGCAGTCTCACAGGCAACTATGGCTACACCTTC. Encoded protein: CASSLTGNYGYTF.

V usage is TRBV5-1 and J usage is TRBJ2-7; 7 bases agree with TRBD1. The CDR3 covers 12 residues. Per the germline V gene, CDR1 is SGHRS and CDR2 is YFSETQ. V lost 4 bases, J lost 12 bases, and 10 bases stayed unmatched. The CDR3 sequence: CASSPSGDRWYF. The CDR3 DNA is TGCGCCAGCAGCCCCTCCGGGGACAGATGGTACTTC.

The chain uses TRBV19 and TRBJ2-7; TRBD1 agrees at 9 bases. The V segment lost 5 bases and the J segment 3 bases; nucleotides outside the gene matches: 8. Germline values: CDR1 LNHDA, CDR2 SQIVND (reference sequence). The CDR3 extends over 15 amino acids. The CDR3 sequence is CASSPGTGPFYEQYF. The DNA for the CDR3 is TGTGCCAGTAGTCCAGGGACAGGGCCTTTCTACGAGCAGTACTTC.

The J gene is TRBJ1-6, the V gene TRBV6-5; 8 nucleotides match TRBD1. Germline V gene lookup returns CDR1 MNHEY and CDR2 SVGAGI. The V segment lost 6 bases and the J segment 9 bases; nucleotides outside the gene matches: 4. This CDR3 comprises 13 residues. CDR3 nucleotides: TGTGCCAGCAGAACTACAGGGGGTTCACCCCTCCACTTT. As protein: CASRTTGGSPLHF.

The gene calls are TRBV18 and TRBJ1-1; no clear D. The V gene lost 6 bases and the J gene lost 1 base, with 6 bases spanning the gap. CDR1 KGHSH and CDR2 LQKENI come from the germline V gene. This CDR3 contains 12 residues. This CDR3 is CASSQANTEAFF. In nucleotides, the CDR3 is TGTGCCAGCTCTCAGGCGAACACTGAAGCTTTCTTT. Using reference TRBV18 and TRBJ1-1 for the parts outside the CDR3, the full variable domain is NAGVMQNPRHLVRRRGQEARLRCSPMKGHSHVYWYRQLPEEGLKFMVYLQKENIIDESGMPKERFSAEFPKEGPSILRIQQVVRGDSAAYFCASSQANTEAFFGQGTRLTVV.

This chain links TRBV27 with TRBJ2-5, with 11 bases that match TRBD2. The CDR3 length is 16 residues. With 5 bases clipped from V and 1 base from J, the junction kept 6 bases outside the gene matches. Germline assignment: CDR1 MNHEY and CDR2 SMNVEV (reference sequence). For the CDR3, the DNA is TGTGCCAGCAGTAGTTTCACTAGCGGGGGCCAAGAGACCCAGTACTTC. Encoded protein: CASSSFTSGGQETQYF.

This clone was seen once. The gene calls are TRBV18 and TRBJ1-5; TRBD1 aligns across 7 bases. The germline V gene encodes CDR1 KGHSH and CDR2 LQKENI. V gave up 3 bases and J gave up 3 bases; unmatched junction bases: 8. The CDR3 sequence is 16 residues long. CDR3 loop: CASSPYAQGTNQPQHF. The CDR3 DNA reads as TGTGCCAGCTCACCCTACGCACAGGGGACCAATCAGCCCCAGCATTTT.

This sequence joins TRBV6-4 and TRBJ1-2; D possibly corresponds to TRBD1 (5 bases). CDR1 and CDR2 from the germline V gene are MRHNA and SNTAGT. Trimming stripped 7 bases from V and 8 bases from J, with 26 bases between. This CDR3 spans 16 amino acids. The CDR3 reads CASTYIPLNDGGGYTF. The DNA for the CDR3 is TGTGCCAGCACCTACATCCCCCTAAATGACGGGGGGGGCTACACCTTC.

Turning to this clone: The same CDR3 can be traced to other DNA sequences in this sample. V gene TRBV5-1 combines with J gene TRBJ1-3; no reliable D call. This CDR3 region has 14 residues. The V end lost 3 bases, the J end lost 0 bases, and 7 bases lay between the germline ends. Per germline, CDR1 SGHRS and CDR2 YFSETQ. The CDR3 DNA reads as TGCGCCAGCAGCTCGGGTGGCTCTGGAAACACCATATATTTT. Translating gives CASSSGGSGNTIYF.

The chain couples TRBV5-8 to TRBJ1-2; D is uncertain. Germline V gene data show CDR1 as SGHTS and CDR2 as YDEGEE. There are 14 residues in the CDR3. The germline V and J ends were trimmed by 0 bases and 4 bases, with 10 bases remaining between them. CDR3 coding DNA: TGTGCCAGCAGCTTGGACCGGGAGGTCTATGGCTACACCTTC. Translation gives CASSLDREVYGYTF.

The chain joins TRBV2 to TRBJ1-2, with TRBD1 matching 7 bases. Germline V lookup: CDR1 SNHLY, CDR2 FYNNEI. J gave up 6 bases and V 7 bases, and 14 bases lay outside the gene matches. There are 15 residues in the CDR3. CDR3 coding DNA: TGTGCCAGCATTGGGGAAAGGGGGCGCGGGAATGGCTACACCTTC. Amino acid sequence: CASIGERGRGNGYTF.

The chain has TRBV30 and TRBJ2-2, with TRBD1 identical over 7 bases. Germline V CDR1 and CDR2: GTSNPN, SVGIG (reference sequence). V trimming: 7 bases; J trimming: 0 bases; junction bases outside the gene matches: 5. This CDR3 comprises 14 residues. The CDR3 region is CASNRGPNTGELFF. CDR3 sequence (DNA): TGTGCCTCGAACAGGGGACCGAACACCGGGGAGCTGTTTTTT.

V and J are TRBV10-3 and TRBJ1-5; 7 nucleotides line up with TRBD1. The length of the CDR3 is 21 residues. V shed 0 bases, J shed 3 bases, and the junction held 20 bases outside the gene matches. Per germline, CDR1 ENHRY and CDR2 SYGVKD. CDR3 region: CAISESTLGRGWSRFNQPQHF. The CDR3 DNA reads TGTGCCATCAGTGAGTCGACGCTGGGCAGGGGGTGGTCTCGCTTCAATCAGCCCCAGCATTTT.

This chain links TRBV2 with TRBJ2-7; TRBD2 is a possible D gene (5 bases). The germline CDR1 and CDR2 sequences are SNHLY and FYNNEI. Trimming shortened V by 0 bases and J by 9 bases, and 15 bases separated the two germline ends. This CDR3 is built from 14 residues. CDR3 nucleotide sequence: TGTGCCAGCAGTGAAGCTAGCGCCGCTGGCGCGCAGTACTTC. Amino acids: CASSEASAAGAQYF.

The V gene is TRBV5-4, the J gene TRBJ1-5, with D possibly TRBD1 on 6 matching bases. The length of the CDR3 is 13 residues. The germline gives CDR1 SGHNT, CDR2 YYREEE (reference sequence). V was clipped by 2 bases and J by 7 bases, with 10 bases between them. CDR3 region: CASSFDRLQPQHF. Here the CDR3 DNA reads TGTGCCAGCAGCTTCGACAGGCTCCAGCCCCAGCATTTT.

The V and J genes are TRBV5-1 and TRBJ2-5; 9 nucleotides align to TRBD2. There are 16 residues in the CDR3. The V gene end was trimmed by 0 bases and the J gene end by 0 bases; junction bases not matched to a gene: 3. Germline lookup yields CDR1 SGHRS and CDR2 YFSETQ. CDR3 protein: CASSLVVAGDQETQYF. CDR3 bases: TGCGCCAGCAGCTTGGTTGTAGCGGGGGACCAAGAGACCCAGTACTTC.

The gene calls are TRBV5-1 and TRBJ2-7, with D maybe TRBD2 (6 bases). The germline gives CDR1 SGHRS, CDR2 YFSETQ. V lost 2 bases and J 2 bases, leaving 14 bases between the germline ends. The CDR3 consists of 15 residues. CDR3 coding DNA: TGCGCCAGCAGCTTCGGCGGGGTGGGAGCCTACGAGCAGTACTTC. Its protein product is CASSFGGVGAYEQYF.

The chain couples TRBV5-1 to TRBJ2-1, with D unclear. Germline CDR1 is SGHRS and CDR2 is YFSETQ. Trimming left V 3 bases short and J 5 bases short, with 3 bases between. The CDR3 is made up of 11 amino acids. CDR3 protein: CASSSNNEQFF. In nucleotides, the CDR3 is TGCGCCAGCAGCTCAAACAATGAGCAGTTCTTC.

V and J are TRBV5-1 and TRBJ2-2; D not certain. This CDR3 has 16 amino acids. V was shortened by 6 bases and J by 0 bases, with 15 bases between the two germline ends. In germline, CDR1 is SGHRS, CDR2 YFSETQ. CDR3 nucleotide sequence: TGCGCCAGCACCCTTGGTGGCGGAGCGAACACCGGGGAGCTGTTTTTT. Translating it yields CASTLGGGANTGELFF.

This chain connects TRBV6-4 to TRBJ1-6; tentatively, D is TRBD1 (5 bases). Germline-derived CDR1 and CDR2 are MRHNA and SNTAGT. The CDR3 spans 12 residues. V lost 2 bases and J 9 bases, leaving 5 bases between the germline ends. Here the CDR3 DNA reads TGTGCCAGCAGTGACACAGGTTCACCCCTCCACTTT. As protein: CASSDTGSPLHF.

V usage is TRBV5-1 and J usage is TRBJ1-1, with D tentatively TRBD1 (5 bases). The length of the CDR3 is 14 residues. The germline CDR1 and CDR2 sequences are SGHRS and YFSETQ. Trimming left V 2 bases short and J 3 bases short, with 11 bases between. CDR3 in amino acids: CASSFTTGDTEAFF. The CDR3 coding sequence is TGCGCCAGCAGCTTCACTACGGGGGACACTGAAGCTTTCTTT.